These 15 T cell receptor beta chains were all obtained from the same sample, sequenced in a study of T cell changes during pregnancy in multiple sclerosis. Sequencing used immunoSEQ multiplex PCR; TCRdb keeps in-frame clones, though not all of them. This table has approximately 88,000 clones, over 90% appearing once. The specimen was peripheral blood, collected in the third trimester of pregnancy. The origin of the receptors is a female donor with multiple sclerosis, enrolled in a pregnancy study.

This rearrangement joins TRBV7-2 to TRBJ1-1, with 9 bases aligning to TRBD1. CDR3 length: 15 amino acids. J gave up 7 bases and V 4 bases, and 10 bases lay outside the gene matches. Germline V gene sequence: CDR1 SGHTA, CDR2 FQGNSA. This chain's CDR3 is CASSSRGGQGIEAFF. CDR3 bases: TGTGCCAGCAGCTCCCGGGGGGGACAGGGTATTGAAGCTTTCTTT.

This chain links TRBV27 with TRBJ2-7, with D maybe TRBD2 (6 bases). The V end lost 0 bases, the J end lost 2 bases, and 17 bases lay between the germline ends. CDR3 length: 17 residues. The V gene's germline CDR1 is MNHEY and CDR2 SMNVEV (reference sequence). As DNA, the CDR3 is TGTGCCAGCAGTTTATCGGCCGGGCTAGCGTCGACCTACGAGCAGTACTTC. Protein sequence: CASSLSAGLASTYEQYF.

V usage is TRBV5-1 and J usage is TRBJ2-7; TRBD2 agrees at 9 bases. CDR3 length: 15 amino acids. V gave up 4 bases and J gave up 2 bases; unmatched junction bases: 7. CDR1 and CDR2 from the germline V gene are SGHRS and YFSETQ. The CDR3 DNA follows: TGCGCCAGCAGCAAGGAGGCTAGCGGGACCTACGAGCAGTACTTC. This translates into CASSKEASGTYEQYF.

V and J are TRBV5-4 and TRBJ2-2; 11 positions agree with TRBD2. The germline CDR1 and CDR2 sequences are SGHNT and YYREEE (reference sequence). CDR3 size: 16 residues. V lost 3 bases and J lost 2; bases outside the gene matches: 3. The CDR3 DNA follows: TGTGCCAGCAGCTCGGGACTAGCGGTAAACACCGGGGAGCTGTTTTTT. Translating it yields CASSSGLAVNTGELFF.

The chain has TRBV4-3 and TRBJ2-3; TRBD2 might be the D (6 bases). CDR3 length: 16 amino acids. With 1 base removed from V and 9 bases from J, the gap between germline ends came to 20 bases. Germline V gene sequence: CDR1 LGHNA, CDR2 YSLEER. The chain's CDR3 is CASSQGSQDGGSTQYF. DNA for the CDR3: TGCGCCAGCAGCCAAGGGTCCCAAGATGGGGGGTCCACGCAGTATTTT.

The sample holds one count of this clone. The genes are TRBV7-2 and TRBJ2-3; TRBD1 matches at 9 bases. V was clipped by 5 bases and J by 9 bases; unmatched bases: 3. This CDR3 region has 12 residues. Germline-derived CDR1 and CDR2 are SGHTA and FQGNSA. The DNA of the CDR3 is TGTGCCAGCAGCACCGACAGGGGGACGCAGTATTTT. Amino acid sequence: CASSTDRGTQYF.

The chain joins TRBV12-5 to TRBJ1-4; D remains unclear. The germline V and J ends were trimmed by 0 bases and 4 bases, with 15 bases remaining between them. This CDR3 has 17 amino acids. The germline gives CDR1 LGHNT, CDR2 FRNRAP. The DNA for the CDR3 is TGTGCTAGTGGTTTGGTAGGTCGGAGCAAGATTAATGAAAAACTGTTTTTT. It is translated as CASGLVGRSKINEKLFF.

The chain joins TRBV10-3 to TRBJ2-3, with TRBD2 identical over 9 bases. V gave up 0 bases and J gave up 0 bases; unmatched junction bases: 1. Germline V gene sequence: CDR1 ENHRY, CDR2 SYGVKD. The CDR3 covers 16 residues. The CDR3 loop is CAISESRGGSTDTQYF. In DNA form, the CDR3 reads TGTGCCATCAGTGAGTCGCGGGGGGGGAGCACAGATACGCAGTATTTT.

The V and J genes are TRBV27 and TRBJ2-7, with a weak D call TRBD2 (6 bases). This CDR3 is built from 15 residues. Germline values: CDR1 MNHEY, CDR2 SMNVEV (reference sequence). The ends were cut back, 6 bases at V and 4 bases at J, with 19 bases in the middle. CDR3 sequence (DNA): TGTGCCAGCAGCTGGGCTTCGGGCGGGGCTTACGAGCAGTACTTC. Its translation is CASSWASGGAYEQYF.

The CDR3 coding sequence is TGCGCCAGCAGTGGCCAGGGAAACTATGGCTACACCTTC. Translated: CASSGQGNYGYTF. The chain carries TRBV5-1 and TRBJ1-2, with D maybe TRBD1 (5 bases). Trimming stripped 5 bases from V and 2 bases from J, with 10 bases between. From germline, CDR1 is SGHRS and CDR2 YFSETQ. CDR3 length: 13 amino acids.

The chain couples TRBV28 to TRBJ1-3; D gene uncertain. The germline V gene encodes CDR1 MDHEN and CDR2 SYDVKM. CDR3 length equals 14 residues. Trimming shortened V by 5 bases and J by 0 bases, and 8 bases separated the two germline ends. The CDR3 reads CASSLLSSGNTIYF. CDR3 nucleotide sequence: TGTGCCAGCAGTCTCCTTAGCTCTGGAAACACCATATATTTT.

The CDR3 region has the DNA TGTGCCAGCAGCTTAGCAGAGGGGAACACTGAAGCTTTCTTT. Translated: CASSLAEGNTEAFF. This chain links TRBV7-6 with TRBJ1-1; D uncertain. With 0 bases removed from V and 1 base from J, the gap between germline ends came to 6 bases. The germline V gene has CDR1 SGHVS and CDR2 FNYEAQ. The CDR3 runs to 14 residues.

This chain links TRBV27 with TRBJ1-5, with D possibly TRBD1 on 6 matching bases. There are 17 residues in the CDR3. The V gene's germline CDR1 is MNHEY and CDR2 SMNVEV (reference sequence). The V end was cut by 6 bases, the J end by 5 bases, with 23 bases between. The CDR3 is CASSPLGAGGSDQPQHF. The CDR3 nucleotides are TGTGCCAGCAGCCCGTTGGGGGCGGGGGGCTCGGATCAGCCCCAGCATTTT.

The CDR3 DNA reads TGTGCCAGCAGCCCGACAGGGGTGAACACTGAAGCTTTCTTT. Translating gives CASSPTGVNTEAFF. This chain links TRBV13 with TRBJ1-1, with 8 bases that match TRBD1. The ends lost 5 bases at V and 0 bases at J; junction bases unmatched: 2. The CDR3 has 14 amino acids. Germline values: CDR1 PRHDT, CDR2 FYEKMQ (reference sequence).

This clone has a single count. The chain joins TRBV5-1 to TRBJ1-4; possibly TRBD1 for D (5 bases). Deletions cut 8 bases from V and 0 bases from J, with 8 bases between. CDR3 length equals 13 residues. The V gene's germline CDR1 is SGHRS and CDR2 YFSETQ. CDR3 sequence reads: CASTRATNEKLFF. CDR3 in DNA: TGCGCCAGTACCAGGGCAACTAATGAAAAACTGTTTTTT.